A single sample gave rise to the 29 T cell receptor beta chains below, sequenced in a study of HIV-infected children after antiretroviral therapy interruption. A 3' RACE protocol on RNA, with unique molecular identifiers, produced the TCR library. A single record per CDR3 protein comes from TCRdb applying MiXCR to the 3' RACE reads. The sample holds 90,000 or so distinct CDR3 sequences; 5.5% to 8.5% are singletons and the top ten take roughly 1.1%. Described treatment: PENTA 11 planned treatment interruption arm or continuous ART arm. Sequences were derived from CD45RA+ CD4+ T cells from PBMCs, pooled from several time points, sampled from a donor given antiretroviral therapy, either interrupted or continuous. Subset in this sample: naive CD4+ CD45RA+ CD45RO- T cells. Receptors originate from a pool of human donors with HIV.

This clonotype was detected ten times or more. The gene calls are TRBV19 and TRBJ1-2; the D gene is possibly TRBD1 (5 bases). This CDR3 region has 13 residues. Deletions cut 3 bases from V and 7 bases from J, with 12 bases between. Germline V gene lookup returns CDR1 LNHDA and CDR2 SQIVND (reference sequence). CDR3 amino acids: CASSMRQGSGYTF. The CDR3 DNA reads TGTGCCAGTAGTATGCGTCAGGGCAGTGGCTACACCTTC.

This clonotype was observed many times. This CDR3 is CASSLSQGTGELFF. Written as DNA, the CDR3 is TGTGCCAGCAGTTTATCACAGGGAACCGGGGAGCTGTTTTTT. The chain employs TRBV28 and TRBJ2-2; the D gene is possibly TRBD1 (6 bases). The CDR3 spans 14 residues. Trimming cost V 1 base and J 5 bases, with 8 bases left between them. CDR1 is MDHEN, CDR2 SYDVKM, per germline.

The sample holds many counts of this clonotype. The DNA for the CDR3 is TGTGCCAGCCGAAGCTTAGACAACTTAGCCTACGAGCAGTACTTC. This encodes CASRSLDNLAYEQYF. The V and J genes are TRBV11-2 and TRBJ2-7; D remains ambiguous. The V gene lost 8 bases and the J gene lost 2 bases, with 19 bases spanning the gap. The germline CDR1 and CDR2 sequences are SGHAT and FQNNGV. This CDR3 contains 15 residues. Looking up the rest from reference TRBV11-2 and TRBJ2-7 gives the full variable domain: EAGVAQSPRYKIIEKRQSVAFWCNPISGHATLYWYQQILGQGPKLLIQFQNNGVVDDSQLPKDRFSAERLKGVDSTLKIQPAKLEDSAVYLCASRSLDNLAYEQYFGPGTRLTVT.

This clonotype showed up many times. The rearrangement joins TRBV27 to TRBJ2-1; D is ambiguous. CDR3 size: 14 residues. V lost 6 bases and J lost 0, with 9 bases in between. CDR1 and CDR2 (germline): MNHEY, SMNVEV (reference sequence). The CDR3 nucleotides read TGTGCCAGCAGCCCAGAACGCTCCTACAATGAGCAGTTCTTC. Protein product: CASSPERSYNEQFF.

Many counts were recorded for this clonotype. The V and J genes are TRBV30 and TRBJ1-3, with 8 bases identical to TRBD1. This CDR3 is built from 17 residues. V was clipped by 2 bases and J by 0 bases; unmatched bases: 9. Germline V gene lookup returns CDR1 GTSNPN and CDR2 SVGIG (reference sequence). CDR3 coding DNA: TGTGCCTGGAGTACAAGGACAGGGCCTAACTCTGGAAACACCATATATTTT. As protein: CAWSTRTGPNSGNTIYF.

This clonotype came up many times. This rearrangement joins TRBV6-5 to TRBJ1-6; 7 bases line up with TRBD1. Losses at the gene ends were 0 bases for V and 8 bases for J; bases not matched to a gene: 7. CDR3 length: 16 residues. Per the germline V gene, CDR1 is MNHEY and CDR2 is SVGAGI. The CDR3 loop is CASSYSPDRNHSPLHF. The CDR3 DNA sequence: TGTGCCAGCAGTTACTCCCCGGACAGGAATCATTCACCCCTCCACTTT.

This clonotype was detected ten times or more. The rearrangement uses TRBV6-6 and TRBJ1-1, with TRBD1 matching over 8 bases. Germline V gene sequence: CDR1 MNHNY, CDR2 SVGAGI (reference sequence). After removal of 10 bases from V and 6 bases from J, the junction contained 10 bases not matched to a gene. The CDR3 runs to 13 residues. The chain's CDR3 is CAISTTGASEAFF. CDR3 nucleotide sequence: TGTGCCATTTCGACGACAGGGGCGTCTGAAGCTTTCTTT.

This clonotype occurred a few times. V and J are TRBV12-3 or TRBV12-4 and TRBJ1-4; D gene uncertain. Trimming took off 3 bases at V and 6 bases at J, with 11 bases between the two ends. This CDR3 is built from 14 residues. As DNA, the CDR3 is TGTGCCAGCAGTTTTCGGGGAGATTATGAAAAACTGTTTTTT. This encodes CASSFRGDYEKLFF.

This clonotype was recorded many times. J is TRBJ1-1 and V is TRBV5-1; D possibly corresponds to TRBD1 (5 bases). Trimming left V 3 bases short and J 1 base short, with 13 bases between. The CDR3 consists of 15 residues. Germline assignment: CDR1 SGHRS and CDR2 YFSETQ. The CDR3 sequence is CASSSIAGPNTEAFF. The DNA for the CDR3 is TGCGCCAGCAGCTCAATAGCGGGGCCGAACACTGAAGCTTTCTTT.

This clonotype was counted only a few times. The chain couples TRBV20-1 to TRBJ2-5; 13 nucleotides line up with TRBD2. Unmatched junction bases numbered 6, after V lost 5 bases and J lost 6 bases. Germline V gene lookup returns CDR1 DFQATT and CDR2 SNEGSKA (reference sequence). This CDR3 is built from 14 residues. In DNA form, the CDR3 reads TGCAGTGCTGGACTAGCGGGAGTGAGGAAGACCCAGTACTTC. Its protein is CSAGLAGVRKTQYF.

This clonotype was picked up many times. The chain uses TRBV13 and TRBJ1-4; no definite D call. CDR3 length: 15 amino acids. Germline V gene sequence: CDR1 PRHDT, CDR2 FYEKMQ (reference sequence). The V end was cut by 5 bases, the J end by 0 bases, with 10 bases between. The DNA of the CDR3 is TGTGCCAGCAGCATGGTGGTTGCAACTAATGAAAAACTGTTTTTT. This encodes CASSMVVATNEKLFF.

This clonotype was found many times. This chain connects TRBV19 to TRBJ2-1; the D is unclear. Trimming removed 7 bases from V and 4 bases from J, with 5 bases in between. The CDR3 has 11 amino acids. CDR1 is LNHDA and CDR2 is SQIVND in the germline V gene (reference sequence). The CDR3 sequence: CASTGYNEQFF. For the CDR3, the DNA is TGTGCCAGTACTGGGTACAATGAGCAGTTCTTC.

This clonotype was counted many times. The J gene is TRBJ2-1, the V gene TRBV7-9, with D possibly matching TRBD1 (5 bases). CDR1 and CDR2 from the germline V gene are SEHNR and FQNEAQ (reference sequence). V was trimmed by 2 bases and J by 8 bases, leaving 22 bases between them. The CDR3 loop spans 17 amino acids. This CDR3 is CASSLSRVHIQAYEQFF. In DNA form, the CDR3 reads TGTGCCAGCAGCTTATCCAGGGTCCATATTCAAGCATATGAGCAGTTCTTC.

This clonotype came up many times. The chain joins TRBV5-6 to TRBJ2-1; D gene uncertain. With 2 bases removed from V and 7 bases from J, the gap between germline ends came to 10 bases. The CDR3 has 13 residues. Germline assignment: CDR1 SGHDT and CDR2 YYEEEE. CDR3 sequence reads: CASSFSNLNEQFF. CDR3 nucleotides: TGTGCCAGCAGCTTCTCCAACCTTAATGAGCAGTTCTTC.

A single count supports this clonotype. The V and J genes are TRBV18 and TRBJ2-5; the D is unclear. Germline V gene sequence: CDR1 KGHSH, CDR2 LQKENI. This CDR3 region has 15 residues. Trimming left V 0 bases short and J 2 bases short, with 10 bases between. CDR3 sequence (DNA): TGTGCCAGCTCACCACCGTTGAGGAGTCAAGAGACCCAGTACTTC. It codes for CASSPPLRSQETQYF.

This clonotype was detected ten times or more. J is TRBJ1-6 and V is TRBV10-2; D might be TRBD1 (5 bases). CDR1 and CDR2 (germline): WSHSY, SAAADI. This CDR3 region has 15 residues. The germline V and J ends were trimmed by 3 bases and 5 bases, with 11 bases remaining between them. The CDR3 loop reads CASSEGQGHNSPLHF. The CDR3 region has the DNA TGCGCCAGCAGTGAAGGTCAGGGTCATAATTCACCCCTCCACTTT.

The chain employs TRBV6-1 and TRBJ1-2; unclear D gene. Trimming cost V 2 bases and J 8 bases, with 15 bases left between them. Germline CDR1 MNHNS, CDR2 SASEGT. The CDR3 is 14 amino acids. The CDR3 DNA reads TGTGCCAGCAGTGAAACAGCCTCTCCCGGAGGCTACACCTTC. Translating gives CASSETASPGGYTF.

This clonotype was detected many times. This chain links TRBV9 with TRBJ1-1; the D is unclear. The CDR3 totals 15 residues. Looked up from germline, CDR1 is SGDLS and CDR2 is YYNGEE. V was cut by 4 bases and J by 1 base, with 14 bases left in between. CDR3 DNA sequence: TGTGCCAGCAGCCGATCCTCGTCCCCGAACACTGAAGCTTTCTTT. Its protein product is CASSRSSSPNTEAFF.

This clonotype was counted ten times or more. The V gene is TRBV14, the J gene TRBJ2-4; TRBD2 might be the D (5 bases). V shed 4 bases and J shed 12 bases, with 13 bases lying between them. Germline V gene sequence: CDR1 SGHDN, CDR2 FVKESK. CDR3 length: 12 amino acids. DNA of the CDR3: TGTGCCAGCAGCCTAGAAGGGAGTCATCAGTACTTC. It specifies CASSLEGSHQYF.

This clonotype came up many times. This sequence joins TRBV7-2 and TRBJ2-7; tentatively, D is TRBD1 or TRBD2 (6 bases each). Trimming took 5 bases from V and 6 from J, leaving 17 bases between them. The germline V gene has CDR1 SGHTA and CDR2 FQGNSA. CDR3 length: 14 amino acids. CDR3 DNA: TGTGCCAGCAGCCTAAACCGGGGGCCCCTCGAGCAGTACTTC. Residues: CASSLNRGPLEQYF.

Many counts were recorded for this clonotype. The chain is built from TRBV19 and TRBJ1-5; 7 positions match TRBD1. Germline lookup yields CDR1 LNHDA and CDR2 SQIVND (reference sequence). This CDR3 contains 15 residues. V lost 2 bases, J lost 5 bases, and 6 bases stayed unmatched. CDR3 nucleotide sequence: TGTGCCAGTAGTATAAGGGGACAGTCTTATCAGCCCCAGCATTTT. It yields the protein CASSIRGQSYQPQHF.

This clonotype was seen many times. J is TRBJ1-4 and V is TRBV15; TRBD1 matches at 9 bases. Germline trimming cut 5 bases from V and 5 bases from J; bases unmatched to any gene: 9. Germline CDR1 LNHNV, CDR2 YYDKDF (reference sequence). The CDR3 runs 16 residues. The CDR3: CATSLTGTGSNEKLFF. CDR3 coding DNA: TGTGCCACCAGCCTCACCGGGACAGGGTCAAATGAAAAACTGTTTTTT.

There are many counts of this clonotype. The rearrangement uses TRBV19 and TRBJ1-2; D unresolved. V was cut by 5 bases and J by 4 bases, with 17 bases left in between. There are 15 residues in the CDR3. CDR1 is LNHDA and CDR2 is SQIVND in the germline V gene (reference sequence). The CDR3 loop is CASSSISPPAYGYTF. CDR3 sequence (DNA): TGTGCCAGTAGTTCAATATCCCCCCCCGCCTATGGCTACACCTTC.

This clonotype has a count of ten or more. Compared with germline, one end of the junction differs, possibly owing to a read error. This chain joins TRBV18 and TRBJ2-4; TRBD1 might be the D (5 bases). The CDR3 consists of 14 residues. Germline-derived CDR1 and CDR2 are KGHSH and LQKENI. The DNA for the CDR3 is TGTGCCAGCTCACCCCAGGGAACCAAGAACATTCAGTACTTC. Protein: CASSPQGTKNIQYF.

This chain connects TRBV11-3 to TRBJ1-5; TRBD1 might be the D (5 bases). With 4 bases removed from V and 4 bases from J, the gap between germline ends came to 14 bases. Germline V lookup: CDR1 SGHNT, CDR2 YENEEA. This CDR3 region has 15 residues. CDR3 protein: CASSWGPGGNQPQHF. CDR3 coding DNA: TGTGCCAGCAGCTGGGGACCGGGGGGAAATCAGCCCCAGCATTTT.

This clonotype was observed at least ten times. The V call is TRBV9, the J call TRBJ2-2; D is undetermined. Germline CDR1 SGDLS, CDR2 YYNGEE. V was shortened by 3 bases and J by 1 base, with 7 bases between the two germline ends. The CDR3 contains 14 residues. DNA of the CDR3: TGTGCCAGCAGCGGACCCAGGAACACCGGGGAGCTGTTTTTT. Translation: CASSGPRNTGELFF.

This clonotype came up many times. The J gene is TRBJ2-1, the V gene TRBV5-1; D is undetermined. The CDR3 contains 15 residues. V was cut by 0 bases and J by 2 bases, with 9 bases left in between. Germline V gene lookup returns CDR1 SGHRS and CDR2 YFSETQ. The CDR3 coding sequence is TGCGCCAGCAGCTTGGGAGGACGGACCTACAATGAGCAGTTCTTC. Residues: CASSLGGRTYNEQFF.

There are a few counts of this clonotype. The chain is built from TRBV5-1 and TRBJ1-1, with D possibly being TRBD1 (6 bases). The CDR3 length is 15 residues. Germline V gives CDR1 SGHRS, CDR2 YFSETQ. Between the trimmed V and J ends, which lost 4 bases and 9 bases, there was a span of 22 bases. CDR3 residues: CASSQPGQGEHKAFF. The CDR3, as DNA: TGCGCCAGCAGCCAACCGGGACAAGGCGAACATAAAGCTTTCTTT.

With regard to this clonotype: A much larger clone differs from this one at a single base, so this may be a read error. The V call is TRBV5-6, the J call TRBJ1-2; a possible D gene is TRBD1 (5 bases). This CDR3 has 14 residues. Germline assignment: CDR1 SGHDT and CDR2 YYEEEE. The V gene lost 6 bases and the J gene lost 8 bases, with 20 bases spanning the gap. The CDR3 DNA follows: TGTGCCAGCACCCTGGGGGTGTCTTCGCAAGGCTACACCTTC. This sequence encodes CASTLGVSSQGYTF.